Given below is one T cell receptor (beta chain) in context. No cognate antigen has been identified for it. One base away there is no much larger clone; base qualities are not given. The CDR3 starts with the cysteine, ends with the phenylalanine, and has 14 residues. The only DNA kept is the CDR3, 42 bases in frame from the first base. Trimming takes 7 bases from V and 3 bases from J, and the germline ends sit 15 bases apart. Looking up the germline V gene yields CDR1 MNHGY and CDR2 SAAAGT. These data originate in a study of circulating tumor DNA in untreated peripheral T-cell lymphoma (dated by TCRdb to the early 2020s). The library was obtained by the immunoSEQ multiplex PCR assay. TCRdb's version of the immuneACCESS table is confined to in-frame rearrangements and falls short of the full clone set. An unresolved V gene accounts for under half of the shortfall where checked; the remainder is of unknown origin. The sample yields around 2,700 clones; 50% to 75% were counted once. Approximately 8.1% of the sample belongs to the ten largest clones.

To identify tumor-specific TCR clonotypes, tumor tissue taken at baseline, before any treatment, was sequenced. The study used next-generation sequencing of T-cell receptor sequences to monitor peripheral T-cell lymphoma patients receiving frontline treatment on a trial. Overall study results and their limits: Tumor-specific clonotypes were identified in approximately 76% of patients, with identification achieved from around nine tenths of baseline tissues and about 70% of baseline serum samples.

The specimen sequenced was tumor tissue. The rearranged segments are TRBV6-8 and TRBJ1-1; a tentative D call is TRBD1 (6 bases match). This sequence was found in a human donor with peripheral T-cell lymphoma. The sequenced DNA: TGTGCCAGCAACCCCGTACAGGGTGACACTGAAGCTTTCTTT. This codes for CASNPVQGDTEAFF.